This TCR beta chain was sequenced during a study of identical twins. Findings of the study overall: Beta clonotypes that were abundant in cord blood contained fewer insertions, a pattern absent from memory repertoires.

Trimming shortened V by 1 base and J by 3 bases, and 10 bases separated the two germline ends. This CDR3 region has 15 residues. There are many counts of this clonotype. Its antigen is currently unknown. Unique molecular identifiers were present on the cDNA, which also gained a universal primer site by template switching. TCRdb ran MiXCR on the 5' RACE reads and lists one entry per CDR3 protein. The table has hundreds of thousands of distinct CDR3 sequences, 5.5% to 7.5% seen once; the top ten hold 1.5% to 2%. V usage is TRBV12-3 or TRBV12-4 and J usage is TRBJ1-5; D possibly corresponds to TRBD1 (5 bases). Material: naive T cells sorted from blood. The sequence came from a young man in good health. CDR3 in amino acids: CASSLGDASNQPQHF. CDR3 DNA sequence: TGTGCCAGCAGTTTAGGGGACGCGTCCAATCAGCCCCAGCATTTT.